This is a list of T cell receptor beta chains from one sample in a study of T cell responses to AZD1222 COVID-19 vaccine. Using immunoSEQ multiplex PCR, the repertoire was profiled, and TCRdb retains in-frame clones only, with some absent. This table holds fewer than 120,000 clones, 87% found once. This sample comprised peripheral blood, obtained on day 0 of AZD1222 vaccination. The receptors were gathered from an adult in good health. Both conserved end residues are part of each CDR3. D genes are given only for firm matches. Where a row states a size, it is once, few, many or the class of an expanded clone; other rows omit it.

size,V,J,D,CDR3,DNA
NA,TRBV19,TRBJ1-5,TRBD1,CARKQGNRNQPQHF,TGTGCCAGGAAACAGGGGAACCGCAATCAGCCCCAGCATTTT
NA,TRBV5-1,TRBJ1-5,NA,CASSQTGLNQPQHF,TGCGCCAGCAGCCAGACGGGACTCAATCAGCCCCAGCATTTT
NA,TRBV18,TRBJ2-7,TRBD1,CASSPGQGGTYEQYF,TGTGCCAGCTCACCAGGACAGGGAGGCACCTACGAGCAGTACTTC
NA,TRBV7-6,TRBJ1-1,NA,CASSLVGGGDTEAFF,TGTGCCAGCAGCTTAGTGGGCGGCGGGGACACTGAAGCTTTCTTT
few,TRBV13,TRBJ1-4,NA,CASSLLGVRGEKLFF,TGTGCCAGCAGCTTACTAGGTGTGAGAGGTGAAAAACTGTTTTTT
few,TRBV19,TRBJ1-6,TRBD1,CASSGTGISPLHF,TGTGCCAGTAGTGGGACAGGGATCTCACCCCTCCACTTT
few,TRBV28,TRBJ2-7,NA,CASSPGTPPYEQYF,TGTGCCAGCAGTCCGGGGACCCCCCCCTACGAGCAGTACTTC
few,TRBV11-3,TRBJ2-2,NA,CASSPGGRTGELFF,TGTGCCAGCAGCCCCGGAGGCCGCACCGGGGAGCTGTTTTTT
NA,TRBV5-1,TRBJ2-3,TRBD2,CASSFWTSGGSTDTQYF,TGCGCCAGCAGCTTCTGGACTAGCGGGGGTAGCACAGATACGCAGTATTTT
NA,TRBV7-9,TRBJ2-1,TRBD2,CASSLPLAGEVNEQFF,TGTGCCAGCAGCCTCCCCCTAGCGGGAGAGGTCAATGAGCAGTTCTTC
few,TRBV28,TRBJ1-2,NA,CASSYNYGYTF,TGTGCCAGCAGTTACAACTATGGCTACACCTTC
NA,TRBV28,TRBJ2-7,TRBD2,CASSQAGLDYF,TGTGCCAGCAGTCAAGCGGGACTGGATTACTTC
NA,TRBV15,TRBJ2-4,TRBD1,CATSRDLRERTGGEKNIQYF,TGTGCCACCAGCAGAGATCTCAGGGAACGGACAGGGGGCGAGAAAAACATTCAGTACTTC
NA,TRBV18,TRBJ1-6,NA,CASSPAGTSNSPLHF,TGTGCCAGCTCACCGGCCGGGACATCTAATTCACCCCTCCACTTT
NA,TRBV4-1,TRBJ1-5,NA,CASSAGRNQPQHF,TGCGCCAGCAGCGCAGGGCGCAATCAGCCCCAGCATTTT
once,TRBV7-2,TRBJ1-5,NA,CASSLEGRGGNQPQHF,TGTGCCAGCAGCTTAGAGGGTCGGGGTGGGAATCAGCCCCAGCATTTT
NA,TRBV7-9,TRBJ2-1,NA,CASSSSTGRWDEQFF,TGTGCCAGCAGCTCGAGCACAGGGCGGTGGGATGAGCAGTTCTTC
NA,TRBV4-3,TRBJ1-4,NA,CASSQGGADEKLFF,TGCGCCAGCAGCCAAGGGGGTGCGGATGAAAAACTGTTTTTT
NA,TRBV19,TRBJ1-1,TRBD1,CASSTGQGSNTEAFF,TGTGCCAGTAGTACGGGACAGGGGTCGAACACTGAAGCTTTCTTT
once,TRBV2,TRBJ1-2,NA,CASGLGQAGYTF,TGTGCCAGCGGGCTGGGGCAGGCTGGCTACACCTTC
once,TRBV21-1,TRBJ1-6,NA,CASSKGRADLSPLHF,TGTGCCAGCAGCAAAGGTAGGGCAGACCTTTCACCCCTCCACTTT
NA,TRBV5-1,TRBJ1-1,NA,CASSLDGTDENTEAFF,TGCGCCAGCAGCTTGGATGGGACTGATGAGAACACTGAAGCTTTCTTT
NA,TRBV3-1/TRBV3-2,TRBJ2-1,NA,CASSQEAQGRLFF,TGTGCCAGCAGCCAAGAAGCGCAGGGTCGGTTGTTCTTC
once,TRBV30,TRBJ1-2,NA,CAWSVGGVDGYTF,TGTGCCTGGAGTGTAGGGGGAGTGGATGGCTACACCTTC
NA,TRBV10-3,TRBJ1-3,NA,CAISESRETGNTIYF,TGTGCCATCAGTGAGTCTAGGGAAACTGGAAACACCATATATTTT
NA,TRBV7-3,TRBJ1-1,TRBD1,CASSLQGAGMNTEAFF,TGTGCCAGCAGCCTCCAGGGGGCGGGGATGAACACTGAAGCTTTCTTT
once,TRBV19,TRBJ1-2,NA,CASRADILGPNYGYTF,TGTGCCAGTAGGGCGGACATCCTTGGGCCTAACTATGGCTACACCTTC
NA,TRBV6-5,TRBJ1-1,NA,CASSYRRGAPLTEAFF,TGTGCCAGCAGTTACCGGCGGGGGGCCCCTTTAACTGAAGCTTTCTTT
NA,TRBV30,TRBJ1-5,NA,CAWSRQSDQPQHF,TGTGCCTGGAGTCGACAATCAGATCAGCCCCAGCATTTT
few,TRBV5-5,TRBJ2-7,TRBD1,CASSFFVSGQGVHEQYF,TGTGCCAGCAGCTTTTTTGTATCGGGTCAGGGGGTCCACGAGCAGTACTTC
NA,TRBV3-1/TRBV3-2,TRBJ1-2,NA,CASSQEWPGYGYTF,TGTGCCAGCAGCCAAGAGTGGCCCGGCTATGGCTACACCTTC
NA,TRBV5-6,TRBJ1-4,TRBD1,CASSSLLTGETNEKLFF,TGTGCCAGCAGCTCCTTACTTACAGGGGAGACTAATGAAAAACTGTTTTTT
NA,TRBV28,TRBJ1-2,NA,CASLGGSWGYTF,TGTGCCAGCCTAGGGGGGAGTTGGGGCTACACCTTC